The rows below give T cell receptor beta chains drawn from one sample of a study of T cell responses to AZD1222 COVID-19 vaccine. Clones were sequenced by immunoSEQ multiplex PCR, and TCRdb holds only the in-frame ones, with some missing. The sample holds about 110,000 clones, 75% to 90% seen once. The sample was peripheral blood, taken on day 0 of AZD1222 vaccination. These receptor sequences come from an adult in good health. Both conserved end residues are part of each CDR3. A D gene is named only where the DNA matches it firmly. Not every row has a clone size; where given, it reads once, few, many or a size class.

D gene	V gene	clone size	J gene	CDR3 protein	CDR3 DNA
-	TRBV4-1	-	TRBJ2-7	CASSQAADLRGLEQYF	TGCGCCAGCAGCCAAGCAGCGGACCTCCGAGGGCTCGAGCAGTACTTC
TRBD1	TRBV6-5	-	TRBJ1-5	CASSLDRVNNQPQHF	TGTGCCAGCAGTCTGGACAGGGTCAATAATCAGCCCCAGCATTTT
-	TRBV3-1/TRBV3-2	-	TRBJ2-5	CASSPQGEETQYF	TGTGCCAGCAGCCCGCAAGGGGAAGAGACCCAGTACTTC
TRBD2	TRBV19	-	TRBJ2-6	CASSISGGPSGANVLTF	TGTGCCAGTAGTATAAGCGGGGGGCCCTCTGGGGCCAACGTCCTGACTTTC
-	TRBV7-9	-	TRBJ2-5	CASSLMGGETQYF	TGTGCCAGCAGCTTAATGGGGGGAGAGACCCAGTACTTC
-	TRBV19	-	TRBJ1-2	CASSSKPQTNYGYTF	TGTGCCAGTAGTTCAAAACCACAAACTAACTATGGCTACACCTTC
-	TRBV30	-	TRBJ2-2	CAWNPYNRQSTGELFF	TGTGCCTGGAATCCTTATAATCGACAGTCCACCGGGGAGCTGTTTTTT
TRBD1	TRBV7-6	medium-sized	TRBJ2-6	CASSLELQGGSGANVLTF	TGTGCCAGCAGCTTGGAATTACAGGGGGGCTCTGGGGCCAACGTCCTGACTTTC
TRBD2	TRBV28	-	TRBJ2-5	CASSSPGGGKETQYF	TGTGCCAGCAGTTCACCCGGGGGGGGTAAGGAGACCCAGTACTTC
-	TRBV30	-	TRBJ2-7	CAWTPGGQADEQYF	TGTGCCTGGACCCCCGGGGGTCAGGCCGACGAGCAGTACTTC
TRBD1	TRBV6-2/TRBV6-3	-	TRBJ2-7	CASSDRGSYEQYF	TGTGCCAGCAGTGACAGGGGATCCTACGAGCAGTACTTC
-	TRBV11-1	once	TRBJ2-2	CASENTGELFF	TGTGCCAGCGAGAACACCGGGGAGCTGTTTTTT
-	TRBV6-5	-	TRBJ2-3	CASSYSGRGTDTQYF	TGTGCCAGCAGTTACTCGGGACGAGGCACAGATACGCAGTATTTT
-	TRBV5-1	-	TRBJ2-1	CASSLVQGRYNEQFF	TGCGCCAGCAGCTTGGTACAGGGGAGGTACAATGAGCAGTTCTTC
-	TRBV6-6	once	TRBJ2-6	CASSYSVTSGANVLTF	TGTGCCAGCAGTTACTCGGTGACCTCTGGGGCCAACGTCCTGACTTTC
-	TRBV28	-	TRBJ1-3	CASRLTVPGNTIYF	TGTGCCAGCCGTCTGACGGTCCCTGGGAACACCATATATTTT
TRBD2	TRBV18	-	TRBJ2-3	CASSSRGSGRFRTDTQYF	TGTGCCAGCTCATCCCGGGGTAGCGGGAGGTTTAGAACAGATACGCAGTATTTT
-	TRBV5-4	-	TRBJ2-3	CASSLEGRSGTQYF	TGTGCCAGCAGCTTGGAGGGCAGGTCGGGTACGCAGTATTTT
TRBD1	TRBV5-4	-	TRBJ1-6	CASSLGDRGYNSPLHF	TGTGCCAGCAGCTTGGGGGACAGGGGCTATAATTCACCCCTCCACTTT
TRBD2	TRBV3-1/TRBV3-2	-	TRBJ2-6	CASSLVSGRISGANVLTF	TGTGCCAGCAGCCTAGTTAGCGGGAGGATCTCTGGGGCCAACGTCCTGACTTTC
-	TRBV30	-	TRBJ1-3	CAWSGSGNTIYF	TGTGCCTGGAGTGGGAGCGGAAACACCATATATTTT
TRBD2	TRBV27	-	TRBJ2-5	CASSQQRGRGETQYF	TGTGCCAGCAGTCAACAGCGGGGGAGGGGAGAGACCCAGTACTTC
TRBD2	TRBV2	once	TRBJ2-5	CASSLSGASQETQYF	TGTGCCAGCAGCCTCAGCGGGGCCAGCCAAGAGACCCAGTACTTC
-	TRBV11-2	-	TRBJ1-5	CASSLGRNQPQHF	TGTGCCAGCAGCTTAGGGAGGAATCAGCCCCAGCATTTT
-	TRBV28	-	TRBJ1-4	CASSRPSAANEKLFF	TGTGCCAGCAGCCGCCCTTCAGCTGCTAATGAAAAACTGTTTTTT
TRBD1	TRBV3-1/TRBV3-2	-	TRBJ1-6	CASSPSSGTGRAPLHF	TGTGCCAGCAGCCCGTCGAGTGGGACAGGGAGGGCCCCCCTCCACTTT
TRBD2	TRBV5-1	-	TRBJ2-2	CASSSRGTSGVNTGELFF	TGCGCCAGCAGCTCTAGAGGGACTAGCGGGGTTAACACCGGGGAGCTGTTTTTT
TRBD1	TRBV6-4	-	TRBJ1-2	CASSKGQANYGYTF	TGTGCCAGCAGCAAAGGACAGGCTAACTATGGCTACACCTTC
-	TRBV28	-	TRBJ1-5	CASSLLTESYDYSNQPQHF	TGTGCCAGCAGTTTACTTACAGAAAGTTATGATTATAGCAATCAGCCCCAGCATTTT
TRBD1	TRBV7-9	-	TRBJ2-5	CASSMDRILQETQYF	TGTGCCAGCAGCATGGACAGGATCCTCCAAGAGACCCAGTACTTC
TRBD1	TRBV12-3/TRBV12-4	-	TRBJ2-2	CASSWDSKGELFF	TGTGCCAGCAGTTGGGACAGTAAAGGGGAGCTGTTTTTT
-	TRBV3-1/TRBV3-2	-	TRBJ2-1	CASSQDPLPHNEQFF	TGTGCCAGCAGCCAAGATCCCCTACCCCACAATGAGCAGTTCTTC
TRBD1	TRBV10-1	-	TRBJ2-7	CASSPTGNGDEQYF	TGCGCCAGCAGTCCGACAGGGAATGGGGACGAGCAGTACTTC
-	TRBV13	-	TRBJ2-7	CASSLQGVISEQYF	TGTGCCAGCAGCTTACAGGGAGTGATCTCCGAGCAGTACTTC
-	TRBV28	-	TRBJ1-5	CASSLLEGGFFQPQHF	TGTGCCAGCAGTCTCCTAGAGGGAGGGTTTTTTCAGCCCCAGCATTTT
-	TRBV14	once	TRBJ1-1	CASSQEGEVFEAFF	TGTGCCAGCAGCCAAGAGGGGGAGGTTTTTGAAGCTTTCTTT
-	TRBV24-1	-	TRBJ2-5	CATSEYTAFQETQYF	TGTGCCACCAGTGAATACACAGCCTTCCAAGAGACCCAGTACTTC
TRBD2	TRBV3-1/TRBV3-2	-	TRBJ2-2	CASSQLLAGHIRGELFF	TGTGCCAGCAGCCAACTACTAGCGGGCCATATTAGAGGGGAGCTGTTTTTT
-	TRBV4-2	-	TRBJ1-4	CASSQEWVREKLFF	TGTGCCAGCAGCCAAGAGTGGGTACGAGAAAAACTGTTTTTT
TRBD1	TRBV6-5	few	TRBJ2-7	CASSAGTGSEEQYF	TGTGCCAGCAGCGCCGGGACAGGGTCTGAAGAGCAGTACTTC
-	TRBV3-1/TRBV3-2	-	TRBJ2-7	CASSQDEGRNEQYF	TGTGCCAGCAGCCAAGATGAAGGAAGGAACGAGCAGTACTTC
TRBD1	TRBV2	-	TRBJ1-4	CASSEGTGFEKLFF	TGTGCCAGCAGTGAGGGGACAGGGTTTGAAAAACTGTTTTTT
-	TRBV7-8	few	TRBJ2-6	CASSLRISDRSSGANVLTF	TGTGCCAGCAGCTTAAGAATCTCGGACAGAAGCTCTGGGGCCAACGTCCTGACTTTC
TRBD1	TRBV4-1	-	TRBJ1-3	CASSQVRRQGFSGNTIYF	TGCGCCAGCAGCCAAGTTAGGAGACAGGGGTTCTCTGGAAACACCATATATTTT
TRBD2	TRBV7-2	-	TRBJ2-5	CASSLVAGGPSETQYF	TGTGCCAGCAGCTTAGTCGCGGGGGGGCCGAGTGAGACCCAGTACTTC
-	TRBV27	-	TRBJ2-5	CASSFKVRGQETQYF	TGTGCCAGCAGTTTTAAAGTCCGGGGACAAGAGACCCAGTACTTC
-	TRBV10-3	-	TRBJ2-7	CAGREPSSYEQYF	TGTGCCGGCCGGGAACCTAGCTCCTACGAGCAGTACTTC
-	TRBV5-4	-	TRBJ2-1	CASSHGTQASYNEQFF	TGTGCCAGCAGCCACGGGACACAAGCCTCCTACAATGAGCAGTTCTTC
TRBD1	TRBV7-2	few	TRBJ2-7	CASGFGTGGVEQYF	TGTGCCAGCGGTTTCGGGACAGGGGGCGTCGAGCAGTACTTC
TRBD1	TRBV7-8	-	TRBJ1-5	CASSLRQGRYSNQPQHF	TGTGCCAGCAGCCTAAGACAGGGGAGGTATAGCAATCAGCCCCAGCATTTT
-	TRBV11-2	-	TRBJ1-6	CASSLYQGGGSLHF	TGTGCCAGCAGCTTATATCAGGGAGGAGGGTCCCTCCACTTT